This T cell receptor beta chain is from a study of CD8 T cells in ankylosing spondylitis. Study findings and constraints: CD8+ by phenotype, disease-linked clones were relatively rare in peripheral blood. Matched ankylosing spondylitis synovial fluid reportedly showed significant enrichment of disease-linked clones. Ankylosing spondylitis blood appeared to be characterized by a TCR beta motif of eight highly homologous variants.

The authors made TCR beta libraries by quantitative 5'-RACE with molecular barcodes. Via MiXCR, TCRdb re-called the 5' RACE reads, giving one row per CDR3 protein. Among a few hundred thousand distinct CDR3 sequences, around 24% were seen once, and the ten largest hold 16%. The CDR3 totals 14 residues. The germline V gene has CDR1 WSHSY and CDR2 SAAADI. V shed 4 bases and J shed 3 bases, with 13 bases lying between them. For this clonotype: Its cognate antigen is unknown.

The V call is TRBV10-2, the J call TRBJ2-7, with D uncertain. The TCR was taken from a male donor with ankylosing spondylitis. Sequencing was done on a sample of blood, either unsorted or a sorted T cell fraction (not recorded which). The CDR3 loop reads CASSAFRSGYEQYF. CDR3 DNA sequence: TGCGCCAGCAGTGCTTTCAGATCGGGCTACGAGCAGTACTTC.